This TCR beta chain was identified in a study of tumor-infiltrating lymphocytes in glioblastoma multiforme. Study findings and constraints: Only one glioblastoma patient had TCR and mutation analysis. No surface-marker sorting into functional T cell subtypes was done. Detected clone frequencies may not reflect cell counts, being RNA-based.

With respect to this clonotype: The antigen is unknown. One end of the junction is discordant with germline, which a read error may explain.

The CDR3 contains 14 residues. Per germline, CDR1 SQVTM and CDR2 ANQGSEA. TCRB libraries came from RNA via three nested multiplex PCR rounds. TCRB cDNA was made from around 0.5 ug total RNA. TCRdb called the multiplex PCR reads again in MiXCR, with one record for every CDR3 protein. The sample lists roughly 9,600 distinct CDR3 sequences; 67% were seen once. The clonotype comes from a male donor with glioblastoma. Sequences were obtained from brain tumor tissue. The chain joins TRBV29-1 to TRBJ2-1; D is perhaps TRBD1 (7 bases). The CDR3 DNA reads TGCAGGGTTGAGAGGCGGCAGGGGGGCAATGAGCAGTTCTTC. This gives the protein CRVERRQGGNEQFF.